Listed below are T cell receptor beta chains from one sample, sequenced in a study of CD8 T cells in ankylosing spondylitis. TCRdb recomputed calls from the 5' RACE reads with MiXCR, one row per CDR3 protein. The sample has 750,000 to 850,000 distinct CDR3 sequences, about 12% seen once; the top ten hold approximately 0.51%. The sample consisted of blood, either unsorted or a sorted T cell fraction (not recorded which). The source is a male donor with ankylosing spondylitis. CDR3s include the opening cysteine and the closing phenylalanine or tryptophan. Fields, in order: D gene, clone size, V gene, J gene, CDR3 DNA, CDR3 protein. The D gene is left open where the match is weak. Some rows have no size entry. The others give once, few or many, or a class for an expanded clone.

d_gene: NA
abundance: few
v_gene: TRBV7-2
j_gene: TRBJ2-3
CDR3nt: TGTGCCAGCAGCCCCGTTCGAGCACTCACAGATACGCAGTATTTT
CDR3aa: CASSPVRALTDTQYF

d_gene: TRBD1
abundance: few
v_gene: TRBV29-1
j_gene: TRBJ1-1
CDR3nt: TGCAGCGTTCTATTGACAGGGATGAACACTGAAGCTTTCTTT
CDR3aa: CSVLLTGMNTEAFF

d_gene: TRBD1
abundance: NA
v_gene: TRBV10-3
j_gene: TRBJ2-2
CDR3nt: TGTGCCATCAGCCCGGGACAGGGAACGAACACCGGGGAGCTGTTTTTT
CDR3aa: CAISPGQGTNTGELFF

d_gene: NA
abundance: NA
v_gene: TRBV20-1
j_gene: TRBJ2-2
CDR3nt: TGCAGTGCTAGAGACCCGGGACCTGGAAACACCGGGGAGCTGTTTTTT
CDR3aa: CSARDPGPGNTGELFF

d_gene: NA
abundance: many
v_gene: TRBV7-2
j_gene: TRBJ1-1
CDR3nt: TGTGCCAGCAGCCTTGGACTCACTGGAGCTTTCTTT
CDR3aa: CASSLGLTGAFF

d_gene: TRBD2
abundance: few
v_gene: TRBV20-1
j_gene: TRBJ2-3
CDR3nt: TGCAGTGCTAGGTCGGGGGGGCAAGGCACAGATACGCAGTATTTT
CDR3aa: CSARSGGQGTDTQYF

d_gene: NA
abundance: many
v_gene: TRBV20-1
j_gene: TRBJ2-1
CDR3nt: TGCAGTGCTAGGTCCTACAATGAGCAGTTCTTC
CDR3aa: CSARSYNEQFF

d_gene: NA
abundance: many
v_gene: TRBV6-1
j_gene: TRBJ1-2
CDR3nt: TGTGCCAGCAGAAAAGGGAGGGGGGCAAACGGCTACACCTTC
CDR3aa: CASRKGRGANGYTF

d_gene: TRBD1
abundance: NA
v_gene: TRBV6-5
j_gene: TRBJ1-6
CDR3nt: TGTGCCAGCACTTTGGACAGGGGGGATTCACCCCTCCACTTT
CDR3aa: CASTLDRGDSPLHF

d_gene: NA
abundance: many
v_gene: TRBV7-2
j_gene: TRBJ2-3
CDR3nt: TGTGCCAGCAGCTTAGGCCGGCAGGGGGGAGATACGCAGTATTTT
CDR3aa: CASSLGRQGGDTQYF

d_gene: TRBD2
abundance: NA
v_gene: TRBV7-8
j_gene: TRBJ2-5
CDR3nt: TGTGCCAGCAGCTTAGACCTAGCGGGGGTTGGCCAGTACTTC
CDR3aa: CASSLDLAGVGQYF

d_gene: NA
abundance: NA
v_gene: TRBV27
j_gene: TRBJ1-4
CDR3nt: TGTGCCAGCCCGGACGGGGAAGGTGAAAAACTGTTTTTT
CDR3aa: CASPDGEGEKLFF

d_gene: TRBD1
abundance: few
v_gene: TRBV4-1
j_gene: TRBJ1-1
CDR3nt: TGCGCCAGCAGCCAGGACAGGGGACGCACGGGGGCTTTCTTT
CDR3aa: CASSQDRGRTGAFF

d_gene: NA
abundance: NA
v_gene: TRBV20-1
j_gene: TRBJ2-6
CDR3nt: TGCAGTGCTAGAGCCCCTCGACAGATGTCTGGGGCCAACGTCCTGACTTTC
CDR3aa: CSARAPRQMSGANVLTF

d_gene: NA
abundance: few
v_gene: TRBV24-1
j_gene: TRBJ2-5
CDR3nt: TGTGCCACCAGTGAAGGCGGCAGGGAAGAGACCCAGTACTTC
CDR3aa: CATSEGGREETQYF

d_gene: NA
abundance: many
v_gene: TRBV9
j_gene: TRBJ2-7
CDR3nt: TGTGCCAGCAGCCCGCGATCCGGCTACGAGCAGTACTTC
CDR3aa: CASSPRSGYEQYF

d_gene: NA
abundance: many
v_gene: TRBV12-3/TRBV12-4
j_gene: TRBJ2-2
CDR3nt: TGTGCCAGCAGTTTAAGACATTCCACCGGGGAGCTGTTTTTT
CDR3aa: CASSLRHSTGELFF

d_gene: NA
abundance: few
v_gene: TRBV6-2/TRBV6-3
j_gene: TRBJ2-7
CDR3nt: TGTGCCAGCAGTTACTCGATTGTTATACGGGGCCTCTCCTACGAGCAGTACTTC
CDR3aa: CASSYSIVIRGLSYEQYF

d_gene: TRBD1
abundance: NA
v_gene: TRBV28
j_gene: TRBJ1-4
CDR3nt: TGTGCCAGCAGGGGGACAGGGGCGTATAATGAAAAACTGTTTTTT
CDR3aa: CASRGTGAYNEKLFF

d_gene: TRBD1
abundance: NA
v_gene: TRBV20-1
j_gene: TRBJ2-3
CDR3nt: TGCAGTGCTAGAGATGGGGACAGGGGGCCCGATACGCAGTATTTT
CDR3aa: CSARDGDRGPDTQYF

d_gene: TRBD1
abundance: NA
v_gene: TRBV9
j_gene: TRBJ2-3
CDR3nt: TGTGCCAGCAGCGTCCTGAGACAGGGTCAAGATACGCAGTATTTT
CDR3aa: CASSVLRQGQDTQYF

d_gene: TRBD2
abundance: few
v_gene: TRBV7-2
j_gene: TRBJ2-3
CDR3nt: TGTGCCAGCAGCTCTAGCGGGAGTGGCTCAGATACGCAGTATTTT
CDR3aa: CASSSSGSGSDTQYF

d_gene: NA
abundance: NA
v_gene: TRBV5-4
j_gene: TRBJ2-1
CDR3nt: TGTGCCAGCAGGGGCGGGACAGCCTCCAGAAATGAGCAGTTCTTC
CDR3aa: CASRGGTASRNEQFF

d_gene: TRBD2
abundance: few
v_gene: TRBV20-1
j_gene: TRBJ2-1
CDR3nt: TGCAGTGCCGGAGGTAGCGGGAGGGGTAGCTCCTACAATGAGCAGTTCTTC
CDR3aa: CSAGGSGRGSSYNEQFF

d_gene: NA
abundance: many
v_gene: TRBV7-2
j_gene: TRBJ2-1
CDR3nt: TGTGCCAGCAGCCGACTAGTTAATGATGAGCAGTTCTTC
CDR3aa: CASSRLVNDEQFF

d_gene: NA
abundance: NA
v_gene: TRBV15
j_gene: TRBJ2-7
CDR3nt: TGTGCCACCAGCAGAGCAGGGGAACCCTACGAGCAGTACTTC
CDR3aa: CATSRAGEPYEQYF

d_gene: NA
abundance: many
v_gene: TRBV5-1
j_gene: TRBJ2-7
CDR3nt: TGCGCCAGCAGCTTGGCCGGGACTCACCCCTACGAGCAGTACTTC
CDR3aa: CASSLAGTHPYEQYF

d_gene: NA
abundance: many
v_gene: TRBV20-1
j_gene: TRBJ1-1
CDR3nt: TGCAGTGCTAGGCATGCAGGGTATACTGAAGCTTTCTTT
CDR3aa: CSARHAGYTEAFF

d_gene: NA
abundance: many
v_gene: TRBV29-1
j_gene: TRBJ2-3
CDR3nt: TGCATCGTTCCAGGCAGGGACACAGATACGCAGTATTTT
CDR3aa: CIVPGRDTDTQYF

d_gene: NA
abundance: few
v_gene: TRBV3-1
j_gene: TRBJ1-2
CDR3nt: TGTGCCAGCAGCCAAGAAGGCTCGGGTGCTGGCTACACCTTC
CDR3aa: CASSQEGSGAGYTF

d_gene: NA
abundance: few
v_gene: TRBV11-2
j_gene: TRBJ1-1
CDR3nt: TGTGCCAGCAGCTTAGCAGGGCAATGGGACACTGAAGCTTTCTTT
CDR3aa: CASSLAGQWDTEAFF

d_gene: NA
abundance: NA
v_gene: TRBV4-1
j_gene: TRBJ2-5
CDR3nt: TGCGCCAGCAGCCAAGTTGCCCCACTGGGGCGGACCCAAGAGACCCAGTACTTC
CDR3aa: CASSQVAPLGRTQETQYF

d_gene: NA
abundance: NA
v_gene: TRBV7-2
j_gene: TRBJ2-1
CDR3nt: TGTGCCAGCAGTTCTGGACCCTCCTACTACAATGAGCAGTTCTTC
CDR3aa: CASSSGPSYYNEQFF

d_gene: NA
abundance: NA
v_gene: TRBV4-1
j_gene: TRBJ2-5
CDR3nt: TGCGCCAGCAGCCACCCCCCGCGGACACCCTTGGGGACCCAGTACTTC
CDR3aa: CASSHPPRTPLGTQYF

d_gene: TRBD2
abundance: few
v_gene: TRBV4-1
j_gene: TRBJ2-3
CDR3nt: TGCGCCAGCAGCCCCTTCCGGCGGGAGTTGACAGATACGCAGTATTTT
CDR3aa: CASSPFRRELTDTQYF

d_gene: NA
abundance: many
v_gene: TRBV20-1
j_gene: TRBJ1-3
CDR3nt: TGCAGTGCGGCCTTGACGAAAGGCTTTGGAAACACCATATATTTT
CDR3aa: CSAALTKGFGNTIYF

d_gene: NA
abundance: few
v_gene: TRBV20-1
j_gene: TRBJ2-1
CDR3nt: TGCAGTGCTGCCGGGATCGTCAATGAGCAGTTCTTC
CDR3aa: CSAAGIVNEQFF

d_gene: TRBD1
abundance: few
v_gene: TRBV29-1
j_gene: TRBJ1-2
CDR3nt: TGCAGCGTTGAAGGGCGGGGACAGGGGGGAGCGAACTATGGCTACACCTTC
CDR3aa: CSVEGRGQGGANYGYTF